The sample holds a few counts of the clone carrying this T cell receptor (beta chain). These data come from a study of control samples from healthy donors and cancer patients. The method was immunoSEQ multiplex PCR; TCRdb's version includes in-frame clones alone and lacks a portion of them. The sample has 75,000 to 90,000 clones, about nine tenths seen once; the top ten hold roughly 7%. Germline loops: CDR1 ENHRY, CDR2 SYGVKD. CDR3 length equals 20 residues. V lost 1 base and J 6 bases, leaving 27 bases between the germline ends. This TCR derives from a man between 50 and 59 years old in good health. The sample was blood. The chain couples TRBV10-3 to TRBJ2-2; D could derive from TRBD1 or TRBD2 (6 bases each). CDR3 DNA: TGTGCCATCAGTGAGTGGTTTGTTTTCCGTGGGGGGCGCGGCTCCGGGGAGCTGTTTTTT. Amino acid sequence: CAISEWFVFRGGRGSGELFF.